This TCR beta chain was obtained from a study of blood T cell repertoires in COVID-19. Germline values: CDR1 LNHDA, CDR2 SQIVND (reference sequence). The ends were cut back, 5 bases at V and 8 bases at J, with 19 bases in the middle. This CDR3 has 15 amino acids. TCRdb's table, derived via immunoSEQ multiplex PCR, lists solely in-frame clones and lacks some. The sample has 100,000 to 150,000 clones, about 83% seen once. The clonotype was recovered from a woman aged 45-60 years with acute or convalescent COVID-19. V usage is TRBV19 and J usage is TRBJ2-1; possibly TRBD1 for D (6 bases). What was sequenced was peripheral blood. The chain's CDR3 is CASSYRVYQLDEQFF. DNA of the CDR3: TGTGCCAGTAGTTACAGGGTGTACCAACTGGATGAGCAGTTCTTC.